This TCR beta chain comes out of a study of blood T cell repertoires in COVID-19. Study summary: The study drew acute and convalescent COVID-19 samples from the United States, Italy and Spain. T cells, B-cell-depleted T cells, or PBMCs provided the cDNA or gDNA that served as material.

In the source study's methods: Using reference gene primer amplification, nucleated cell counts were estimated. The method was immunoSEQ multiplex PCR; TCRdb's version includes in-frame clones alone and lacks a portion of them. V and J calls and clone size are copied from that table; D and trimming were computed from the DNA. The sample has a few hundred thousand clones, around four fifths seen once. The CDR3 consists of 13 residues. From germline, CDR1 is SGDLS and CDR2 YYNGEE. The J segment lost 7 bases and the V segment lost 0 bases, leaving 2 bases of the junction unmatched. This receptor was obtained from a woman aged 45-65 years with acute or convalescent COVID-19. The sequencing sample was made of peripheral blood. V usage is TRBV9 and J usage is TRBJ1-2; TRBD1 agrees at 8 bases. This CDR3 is CASSVGDRLGYTF. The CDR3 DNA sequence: TGTGCCAGCAGCGTAGGGGACAGGCTTGGCTACACCTTC.